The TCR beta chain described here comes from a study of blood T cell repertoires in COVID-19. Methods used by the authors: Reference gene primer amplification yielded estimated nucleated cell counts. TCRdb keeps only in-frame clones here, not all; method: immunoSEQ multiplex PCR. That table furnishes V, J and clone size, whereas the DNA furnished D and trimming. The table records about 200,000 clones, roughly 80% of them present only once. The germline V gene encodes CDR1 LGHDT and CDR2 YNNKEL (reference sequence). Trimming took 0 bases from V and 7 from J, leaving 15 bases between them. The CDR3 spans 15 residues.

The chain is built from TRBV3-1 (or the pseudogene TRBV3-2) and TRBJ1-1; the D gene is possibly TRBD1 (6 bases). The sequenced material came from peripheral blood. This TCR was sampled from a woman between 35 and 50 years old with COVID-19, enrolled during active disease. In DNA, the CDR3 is TGTGCCAGCAGCCAAGATTCGGCAGGGGTCTTTGAAGCTTTCTTT. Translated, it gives CASSQDSAGVFEAFF.